One sample yielded the 5 T cell receptor beta chains listed below, sequenced in a study of T cell responses to AZD1222 COVID-19 vaccine. Sequencing was performed with immunoSEQ multiplex PCR; in TCRdb, only in-frame clones are kept and a portion is missing. This sample has 160,000 or so clones, with roughly 90% found just once. Material: peripheral blood, obtained on day 0 of AZD1222 vaccination. Receptor source: an adult in good health.

This clone was recorded a few times. The genes are TRBV16 and TRBJ2-1; the match to TRBD1 covers 7 bases. Germline values: CDR1 KGHSY, CDR2 FQNENV. V shed 4 bases and J 9 bases; nucleotides not matched to a gene: 12. CDR3 length: 15 residues. The CDR3 DNA is TGTGCCAGCAGCCCGGGACAGCTTCAGCGTGGTGAGCAGTTCTTC. Its protein is CASSPGQLQRGEQFF.

The rearrangement joins TRBV7-8 to TRBJ2-1; 11 nucleotides align to TRBD2. The CDR3 extends over 16 amino acids. Germline loops: CDR1 SGHVS, CDR2 FQNEAQ. The junction had 11 bases not matched to a gene; V was cut back by 5 bases and J by 8 bases. The DNA for the CDR3 is TGTGCCAGCAGCGTTAGCGGGAGGGCCAAGCGGGATGAGCAGTTCTTC. Its translation is CASSVSGRAKRDEQFF.

The chain joins TRBV7-2 to TRBJ2-1; perhaps TRBD2 as D (6 bases). The CDR3 length is 13 residues. Between the trimmed V and J ends, which lost 1 base and 10 bases, there was a span of 11 bases. The V gene's germline CDR1 is SGHTA and CDR2 FQGNSA. The CDR3 region is CASSLVELAEQFF. The CDR3 DNA sequence: TGTGCCAGCAGCTTAGTGGAGCTAGCGGAGCAGTTCTTC.

This clone was observed a single time. This chain joins TRBV7-2 and TRBJ1-5; no definite D call. There are 13 residues in the CDR3. Between the trimmed V and J ends, which lost 4 bases and 4 bases, there was a span of 8 bases. CDR1 and CDR2 (germline): SGHTA, FQGNSA. CDR3: CASSSQSNQPQHF. CDR3 coding DNA: TGTGCCAGCAGCTCTCAGAGTAATCAGCCCCAGCATTTT.

J is TRBJ1-1 and V is TRBV7-2, with D tentatively TRBD1 (6 bases). CDR3 length equals 13 residues. Trimming took 5 bases from V and 5 from J, leaving 12 bases between them. Per germline, CDR1 SGHTA and CDR2 FQGNSA. The CDR3 is CASSPTGRTEAFF. DNA for the CDR3: TGTGCCAGCAGCCCCACAGGGAGAACTGAAGCTTTCTTT.